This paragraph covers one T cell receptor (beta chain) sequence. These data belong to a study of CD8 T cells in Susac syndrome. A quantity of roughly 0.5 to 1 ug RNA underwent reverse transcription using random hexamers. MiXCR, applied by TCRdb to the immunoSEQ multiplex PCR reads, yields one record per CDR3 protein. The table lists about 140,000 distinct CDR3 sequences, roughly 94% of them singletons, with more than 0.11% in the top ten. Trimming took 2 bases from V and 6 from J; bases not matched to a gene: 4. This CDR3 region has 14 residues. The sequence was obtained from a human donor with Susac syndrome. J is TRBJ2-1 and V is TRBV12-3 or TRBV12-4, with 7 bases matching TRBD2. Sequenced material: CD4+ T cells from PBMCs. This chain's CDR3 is CASSLPGGPNEQFF. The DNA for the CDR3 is TGTGCCAGCAGTTTACCGGGAGGTCCCAATGAGCAGTTCTTC.